This T cell receptor (beta chain) was captured by sequencing in a study of CD8+ T cells in alopecia areata. This clone was recorded only once. Sequencing used cDNA as its template, made by extracting RNA and reverse transcribing it. The assay was immunoSEQ multiplex PCR, and TCRdb's table has in-frame clones only and misses some. The sample has under 95,000 clones; about two thirds are singletons. There are 11 residues in the CDR3. The V end was cut by 5 bases, the J end by 6 bases, with 6 bases between. Germline CDR1 PRHDT, CDR2 FYEKMQ (reference sequence). As to treatment: oral pan-JAK inhibitor, 5-10 mg twice daily.

This receptor was identified in a human donor with alopecia areata. Sequences were derived from CD8+ T cells sorted from blood, sampled around week 42, from a patient treated with tofacitinib. The genes are TRBV13 and TRBJ2-3; D gene ambiguous. The CDR3 sequence: CASSTSDTQYF. The CDR3 coding sequence is TGTGCCAGCAGCACCTCGGATACGCAGTATTTT.